The 5 T cell receptor beta chains below come from one sample, sequenced in a study of molecular identifiers for immune sequencing clone quantification. Using its own MiXCR run on the PCR reads, TCRdb lists one record per CDR3 protein. The sample consists of 60,000 to 70,000 distinct CDR3 sequences, 15% to 20% of them appearing once. The sequenced material came from naive CD8+ T cells from blood, with Jurkat cell RNA spiked in. Noted subset: FACS-sorted CD8+CD4-CCR7+CD45RA+ naive T cells. Source of these receptors: a human donor in good health. Some libraries in this study had Jurkat cell RNA spiked in.

There are many counts of this clonotype. The chain has TRBV20-1 and TRBJ2-6; possibly TRBD1 for D (6 bases). Deletions cut 0 bases from V and 4 bases from J, with 13 bases between. The V gene's germline CDR1 is DFQATT and CDR2 SNEGSKA (reference sequence). The length of the CDR3 is 16 residues. CDR3: CSARDRTGTGANVLTF. DNA for the CDR3: TGCAGTGCTAGAGATAGAACAGGGACCGGGGCCAACGTCCTGACTTTC.

This clonotype has ten or more counts. The chain recombines TRBV29-1 with TRBJ2-7; D is unresolved. Germline V gene lookup returns CDR1 SQVTM and CDR2 ANQGSEA. The CDR3 runs 11 residues. Trimming removed 6 bases from V and 4 bases from J, with 10 bases in between. CDR3 loop: CSVMYGYEQYF. The CDR3 region has the DNA TGCAGCGTCATGTACGGGTACGAGCAGTACTTC.

This clonotype was detected ten times or more. J is TRBJ1-2 and V is TRBV24-1; D unresolved. The CDR3 loop spans 12 amino acids. Germline CDR1 KGHDR, CDR2 SFDVKD. Trimming cost V 7 bases and J 4 bases, with 9 bases left between them. The CDR3 DNA is TGTGCCACCAGCGCCGGTGGCTATGGCTACACCTTC. Its translation: CATSAGGYGYTF.

This clonotype was recorded a few times. This rearrangement joins TRBV7-9 to TRBJ2-7; D possibly uses TRBD1 or TRBD2 (5 bases each). Germline CDR1 SEHNR, CDR2 FQNEAQ (reference sequence). V lost 5 bases and J 5 bases, leaving 10 bases between the germline ends. The CDR3 loop spans 12 amino acids. The CDR3, as DNA: TGTGCCAGCAGCCGGGACGGACACGAGCAGTACTTC. It codes for CASSRDGHEQYF.

Regarding this clonotype: A much larger clone lies one base from this, so it may be a read error. The J gene is TRBJ1-1, the V gene TRBV20-1; no reliable D call. Germline-derived CDR1 and CDR2 are DFQATT and SNEGSKA (reference sequence). The CDR3 contains 13 residues. Here the CDR3 DNA reads TGCAGTGCCCGCACATTCAATTGGCCTGAAGCTTACTTT. Residues: CSARTFNWPEAYF.